This T cell receptor beta chain was retrieved from a study of cytomegalovirus exposure and HLA in healthy donors. About the research overall: An early data release held 80 million or so unique TCRs from HLA-typed donors.

The CDR3 loop spans 16 amino acids. From germline, CDR1 is SEHNR and CDR2 FQNEAQ (reference sequence). As for this clone: Its antigen is not known. The junction does not match germline at one end; this may be a read error.

Findings and caveats of the study: HLA allele associations emerged for roughly 16,000 TCR beta sequences in a later analysis, at 0.05 false discovery rate.

Researchers ran the PCR with 60 Vbeta and 13 Jbeta primers. Measured with immunoSEQ multiplex PCR; TCRdb has only the in-frame clones, and not every one. The sample lists more than 85,000 clones; around four fifths were seen once. The V call is TRBV7-9, the J call TRBJ1-1; no firm D call. The TCR sequence derives from a woman between 35 and 50 years old in good health and CMV-seropositive. What was sequenced was PBMCs. Written as DNA, the CDR3 is TGTTCCAGCAGCCCCCGGTTTGAGGGATGGAACACTGAAGCTTTCTTT. This gives the protein CSSSPRFEGWNTEAFF.